This TCR beta chain came from a study of T-cell memory formation after mild COVID-19. TCRdb independently ran MiXCR on the 5' RACE reads; one entry per CDR3 protein. This sample carries approximately 190,000 distinct CDR3 sequences, 15% to 20% of them seen once, and the ten largest clones take 2.4%. V shed 3 bases and J 3 bases; nucleotides not matched to a gene: 7. The CDR3 spans 17 residues. The germline V gene has CDR1 GTSNPN and CDR2 SVGIG (reference sequence). Specimen: PBMCs or a T cell subset sorted from them (not recorded which). The rearrangement uses TRBV30 and TRBJ2-6; 11 nucleotides align to TRBD1. The sequence derives from an adult woman who had mild COVID-19 (a few samples of this study predate the infection). Cell type and time point are not known. In DNA form, the CDR3 reads TGTGCCTGGAGCGGACAGGGGGCAGCACGTGGGGCCAACGTCCTGACTTTC. It encodes CAWSGQGAARGANVLTF. Together with reference TRBV30 and TRBJ2-6, the CDR3 gives the full variable domain: SQTIHQWPATLVQPVGSPLSLECTVEGTSNPNLYWYRQAAGRGLQLLFYSVGIGQISSEVPQNLSASRPQDRQFILSSKKLLLSDSGFYLCAWSGQGAARGANVLTFGAGSRLTVL.